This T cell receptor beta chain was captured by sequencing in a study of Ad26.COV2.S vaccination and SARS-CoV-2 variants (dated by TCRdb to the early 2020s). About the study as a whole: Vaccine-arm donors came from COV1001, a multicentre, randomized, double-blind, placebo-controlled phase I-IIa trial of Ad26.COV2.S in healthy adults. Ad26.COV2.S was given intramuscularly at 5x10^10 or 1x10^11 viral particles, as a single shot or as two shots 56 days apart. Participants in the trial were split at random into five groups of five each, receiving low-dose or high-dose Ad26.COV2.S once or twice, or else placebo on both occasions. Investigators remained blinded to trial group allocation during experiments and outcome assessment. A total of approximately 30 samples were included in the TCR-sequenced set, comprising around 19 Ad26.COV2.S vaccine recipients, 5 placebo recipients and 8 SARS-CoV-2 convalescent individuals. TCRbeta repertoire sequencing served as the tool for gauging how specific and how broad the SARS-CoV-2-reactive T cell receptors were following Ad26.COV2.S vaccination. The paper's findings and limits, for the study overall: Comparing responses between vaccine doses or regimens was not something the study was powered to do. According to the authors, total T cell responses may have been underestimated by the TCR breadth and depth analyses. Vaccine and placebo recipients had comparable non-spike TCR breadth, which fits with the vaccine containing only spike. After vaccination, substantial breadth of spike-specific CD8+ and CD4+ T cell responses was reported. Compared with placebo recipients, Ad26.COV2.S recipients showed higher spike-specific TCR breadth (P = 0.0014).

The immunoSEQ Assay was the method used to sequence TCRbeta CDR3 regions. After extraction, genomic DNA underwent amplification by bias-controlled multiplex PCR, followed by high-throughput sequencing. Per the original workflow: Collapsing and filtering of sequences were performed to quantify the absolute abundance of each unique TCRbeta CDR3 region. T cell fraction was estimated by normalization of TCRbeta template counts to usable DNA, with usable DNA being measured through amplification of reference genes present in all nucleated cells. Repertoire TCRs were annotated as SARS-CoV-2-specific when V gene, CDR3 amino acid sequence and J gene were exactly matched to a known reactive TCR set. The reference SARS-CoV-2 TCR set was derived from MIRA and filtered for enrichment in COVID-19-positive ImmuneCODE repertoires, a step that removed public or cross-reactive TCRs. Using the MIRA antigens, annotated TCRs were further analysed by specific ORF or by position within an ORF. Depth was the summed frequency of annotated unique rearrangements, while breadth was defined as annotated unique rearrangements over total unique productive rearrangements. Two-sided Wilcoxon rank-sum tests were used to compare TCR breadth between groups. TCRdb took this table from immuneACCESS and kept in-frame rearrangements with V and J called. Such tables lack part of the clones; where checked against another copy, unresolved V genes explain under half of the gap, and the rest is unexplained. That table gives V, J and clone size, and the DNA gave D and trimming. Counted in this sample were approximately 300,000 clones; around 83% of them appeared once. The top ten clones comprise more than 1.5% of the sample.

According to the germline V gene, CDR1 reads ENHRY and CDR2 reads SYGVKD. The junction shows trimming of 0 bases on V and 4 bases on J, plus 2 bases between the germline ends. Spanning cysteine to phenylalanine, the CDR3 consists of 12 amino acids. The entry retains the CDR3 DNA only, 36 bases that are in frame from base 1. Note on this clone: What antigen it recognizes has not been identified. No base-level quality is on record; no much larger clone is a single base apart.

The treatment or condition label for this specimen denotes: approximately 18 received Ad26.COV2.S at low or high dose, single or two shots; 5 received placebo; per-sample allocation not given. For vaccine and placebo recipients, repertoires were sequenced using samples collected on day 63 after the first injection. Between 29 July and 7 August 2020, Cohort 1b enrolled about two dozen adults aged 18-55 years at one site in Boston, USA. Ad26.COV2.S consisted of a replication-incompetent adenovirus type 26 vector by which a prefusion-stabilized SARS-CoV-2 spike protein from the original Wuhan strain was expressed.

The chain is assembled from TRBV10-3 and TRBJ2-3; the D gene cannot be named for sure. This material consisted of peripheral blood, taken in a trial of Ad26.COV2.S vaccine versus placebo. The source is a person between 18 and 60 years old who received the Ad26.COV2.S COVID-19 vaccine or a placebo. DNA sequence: TGTGCCATCAGTGAGTCCTCAGATACGCAGTATTTT. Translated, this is CAISESSDTQYF.